The 22 T cell receptor beta chains reported below all come from one sample, sequenced in a study of breast tumors, draining lymph nodes, adjacent tissues. TCRdb recomputed calls from the multiplex PCR reads with MiXCR, one row per CDR3 protein. This table has some 38,000 distinct CDR3 sequences, roughly 32% appearing once. Material for sequencing was breast tumor tissue. These TCRs come from a female donor with breast cancer. Some clones in this sample may be carry-over from other donors' samples.

V usage is TRBV6-5 and J usage is TRBJ1-6, with D possibly being TRBD1 (6 bases). Germline lookup yields CDR1 MNHEY and CDR2 SVGAGI. V lost 2 bases and J lost 4, with 6 bases in between. CDR3 size: 14 residues. The DNA for the CDR3 is TGTGCCAGCAGTTACGGACAGTATAATTCACCCCTCCACTTT. Translating gives CASSYGQYNSPLHF.

V and J are TRBV20-1 and TRBJ1-4, with a possible D match to TRBD1 (5 bases). In germline, CDR1 is DFQATT, CDR2 SNEGSKA (reference sequence). Trimming stripped 5 bases from V and 8 bases from J, with 21 bases between. The CDR3 has 15 residues. CDR3 in DNA: TGCAGTGCTCACCTCTCGGGCAGGGTAGACGAAAAACTGTTTTTT. Translated, it gives CSAHLSGRVDEKLFF.

This clonotype was observed many times. The chain combines TRBV25-1 with TRBJ2-7, with 7 bases aligning to TRBD1. V was pared by 8 bases and J by 0 bases, with 7 bases of the junction left unmatched. CDR3 length: 14 amino acids. The germline V gene encodes CDR1 MGHDK and CDR2 SYGVNS. CDR3: CASSGTDLSYEQYF. The CDR3 bases are TGTGCCAGCTCCGGGACAGATCTCTCCTACGAGCAGTACTTC.

At least ten counts were recorded for this clonotype. This sequence joins TRBV19 and TRBJ2-3; D remains unclear. The V gene's germline CDR1 is LNHDA and CDR2 SQIVND (reference sequence). The CDR3 sequence is 13 residues long. V gave up 8 bases and J gave up 0 bases, with 9 bases separating them. CDR3 sequence: CASENLSTDTQYF. For the CDR3, the DNA is TGTGCCAGTGAAAACCTCAGCACAGATACGCAGTATTTT.

The sample holds many counts of this clonotype. The genes are TRBV5-4 and TRBJ1-4; the D is unclear. Germline V CDR1 and CDR2: SGHNT, YYREEE (reference sequence). Deletions cut 5 bases from V and 7 bases from J, with 15 bases between. This CDR3 is built from 14 residues. The CDR3 bases are TGTGCCAGCAGTCTGGGCTCTCCAGGTGAAAAACTGTTTTTT. Protein sequence: CASSLGSPGEKLFF.

This clonotype was picked up many times. The CDR3 sequence: CASSIEGTGGYNEQFF. In nucleotides, the CDR3 is TGTGCCAGTAGTATAGAAGGGACAGGGGGATACAATGAGCAGTTCTTC. The chain joins TRBV19 to TRBJ2-1; TRBD1 agrees at 11 bases. There are 16 residues in the CDR3. The germline CDR1 and CDR2 sequences are LNHDA and SQIVND (reference sequence). The V and J ends lost 0 bases and 4 bases, in that order; junction bases with no gene match: 2.

This clonotype was found many times. The chain employs TRBV6-1 and TRBJ1-2; D is perhaps TRBD1 (6 bases). V lost 4 bases to trimming and J lost 8 bases, with 17 bases between them. The germline gives CDR1 MNHNS, CDR2 SASEGT. The CDR3 extends over 14 amino acids. The CDR3 DNA follows: TGTGCCAGCAGTGCCCAGGGGACCGGCTCGGGCTACACCTTC. It translates to CASSAQGTGSGYTF.

This clonotype was seen many times. This chain links TRBV20-1 with TRBJ2-7, with D hard to call. The CDR3 is made up of 13 amino acids. Germline V gives CDR1 DFQATT, CDR2 SNEGSKA (reference sequence). The ends were cut back, 3 bases at V and 0 bases at J, with 9 bases in the middle. The CDR3 is CSASHPSSYEQYF. Written as DNA, the CDR3 is TGCAGTGCTAGTCATCCAAGCTCCTACGAGCAGTACTTC.

There are many counts of this clonotype. The V call is TRBV7-8, the J call TRBJ2-2; D is possibly TRBD1 (7 bases). V was shortened by 1 base and J by 4 bases, with 10 bases between the two germline ends. Germline V lookup: CDR1 SGHVS, CDR2 FQNEAQ. The CDR3 length is 15 residues. CDR3 loop: CASSLGQGGTGELFF. The CDR3, as DNA: TGTGCCAGCAGCTTAGGGCAGGGGGGCACCGGGGAGCTGTTTTTT.

The sample holds a few counts of this clonotype. A much larger clonotype is one base distant, so this may be a read error. V and J are TRBV20-1 and TRBJ2-1; no clear D gene. CDR3 length: 14 residues. Germline-derived CDR1 and CDR2 are DFQATT and SNEGSKA (reference sequence). The CDR3 coding sequence is TGCGGTGCTAGATTGTCAGGCTCCTACAATGAGCAGTTCTTC. This codes for CGARLSGSYNEQFF.

This clonotype was counted ten times or more. The chain couples TRBV6-5 to TRBJ2-7; TRBD2 matches 12 bases. The V gene's germline CDR1 is MNHEY and CDR2 SVGAGI. This CDR3 spans 15 amino acids. J gave up 6 bases and V 4 bases, and 7 bases lay outside the gene matches. The CDR3 region has the DNA TGTGCCAGCAGTTCCCAGACTAGCGGGAGATCCGAGCAGTACTTC. Encoded protein: CASSSQTSGRSEQYF.

This clonotype came up many times. The chain couples TRBV6-1 to TRBJ1-2; 8 bases fit TRBD1. Trimming at V came to 0 bases and at J to 7 bases, leaving 7 bases not matched to a gene. Germline CDR1 and CDR2: MNHNS and SASEGT. CDR3 length equals 15 residues. For the CDR3, the DNA is TGTGCCAGCAGTGAAGCTGCAGGGGGCATAGGTGGCTACACCTTC. Amino acids: CASSEAAGGIGGYTF.

The table lists this clonotype with many counts. The chain carries TRBV28 and TRBJ1-2; D not resolved. Trimming removed 5 bases from V and 8 bases from J, with 12 bases in between. Germline assignment: CDR1 MDHEN and CDR2 SYDVKM. The CDR3 has 12 residues. In DNA form, the CDR3 reads TGTGCCAGCAGTCCGGCGGGGAGAGGCTACACCTTC. It is translated as CASSPAGRGYTF.

The table lists this clonotype with many counts. The J gene is TRBJ1-2, the V gene TRBV25-1; 9 bases fit TRBD1. V was clipped by 8 bases and J by 3 bases; unmatched bases: 7. Germline CDR1 is MGHDK and CDR2 is SYGVNS. The CDR3 has 14 residues. The CDR3 nucleotides read TGTGCCAGCCATGGGACAGGGAACCACTATGGCTACACCTTC. Protein sequence: CASHGTGNHYGYTF.

For this clonotype: A much larger clone differs by one base, so this may be a read error. CDR3 nucleotides: TGTGCCAATAGTAAGTGGTCCTCTGGAAACACCATATATTTT. Translated, it gives CANSKWSSGNTIYF. This chain uses TRBV19 with TRBJ1-3; D remains unclear. The length of the CDR3 is 14 residues. Germline V CDR1 and CDR2: LNHDA, SQIVND (reference sequence).

This clonotype was detected many times. V gene TRBV12-3 or TRBV12-4 combines with J gene TRBJ2-1; 9 nucleotides match TRBD2. The CDR3 runs 15 residues. V shed 6 bases and J 4 bases; nucleotides not matched to a gene: 7. The CDR3 nucleotides are TGTGCCAGCAGCCTACTAGCGGGTCAATACAATGAGCAGTTCTTC. This gives the protein CASSLLAGQYNEQFF.

Worth noting for this clonotype: This may arise from a read error, as a much more abundant clone is one base away. This chain connects TRBV12-3 or TRBV12-4 to TRBJ2-1, with D possibly being TRBD2 (5 bases). CDR3 size: 16 residues. The DNA for the CDR3 is TGTGCCAGCAGTTTGGTAGGAGGTAGTTTATACAGTGAGCAGTTCTTC. Its protein product is CASSLVGGSLYSEQFF.

The V and J genes are TRBV4-3 and TRBJ2-4; tentatively, D is TRBD1 or TRBD2 (5 bases each). Germline-derived CDR1 and CDR2 are LGHNA and YSLEER. CDR3 length equals 16 residues. V dropped 0 bases and J dropped 0 bases, with 9 bases sitting between them. CDR3 protein: CASSQDRGEAKNIQYF. DNA for the CDR3: TGCGCCAGCAGCCAAGATCGGGGCGAAGCCAAAAACATTCAGTACTTC.

Note on this clonotype: A much bigger clone sits one base away, suggesting this may be a read error. The chain uses TRBV7-2 and TRBJ2-7; 7 positions agree with TRBD2. The CDR3 is 13 amino acids. Germline CDR1 is SGHTA and CDR2 is FQGNSA. V lost 8 bases and J lost 2; bases outside the gene matches: 6. CDR3 in amino acids: CASGPGTTYEQYF. The DNA of the CDR3 is TGTGCCAGCGGCCCCGGGACTACCTACGAGCAGTACTTC.

With regard to this clonotype: A much bigger clone sits one base away, suggesting this may be a read error. This rearrangement joins TRBV19 to TRBJ1-5; D not certain. The germline gives CDR1 LNHDA, CDR2 SQIVND (reference sequence). The length of the CDR3 is 15 residues. V was cut by 4 bases and J by 2 bases, with 12 bases left in between. CDR3 sequence: CASSTAGNRNQPQHF. CDR3 DNA: TGTGCCAGTAGTACGGCGGGCAATCGCAATCAGCCCCAGCATTTT.

The V call is TRBV9, the J call TRBJ2-7, with 8 bases matching TRBD2. The ends lost 0 bases at V and 3 bases at J; junction bases unmatched: 5. The CDR3 consists of 15 residues. The germline CDR1 and CDR2 sequences are SGDLS and YYNGEE. The CDR3 loop is CASSVAAGDLYEQYF. In DNA form, the CDR3 reads TGTGCCAGCAGCGTAGCAGCGGGAGATCTCTACGAGCAGTACTTC.

The chain couples TRBV3-1 to TRBJ2-1, with D uncertain. V gave up 3 bases and J gave up 8 bases, with 5 bases separating them. The CDR3 is 11 residues long. Germline CDR1 and CDR2: LGHDT and YNNKEL (reference sequence). CDR3 nucleotide sequence: TGTGCCAGCAGCCAGACCCATGAGCAGTTCTTC. This codes for CASSQTHEQFF.